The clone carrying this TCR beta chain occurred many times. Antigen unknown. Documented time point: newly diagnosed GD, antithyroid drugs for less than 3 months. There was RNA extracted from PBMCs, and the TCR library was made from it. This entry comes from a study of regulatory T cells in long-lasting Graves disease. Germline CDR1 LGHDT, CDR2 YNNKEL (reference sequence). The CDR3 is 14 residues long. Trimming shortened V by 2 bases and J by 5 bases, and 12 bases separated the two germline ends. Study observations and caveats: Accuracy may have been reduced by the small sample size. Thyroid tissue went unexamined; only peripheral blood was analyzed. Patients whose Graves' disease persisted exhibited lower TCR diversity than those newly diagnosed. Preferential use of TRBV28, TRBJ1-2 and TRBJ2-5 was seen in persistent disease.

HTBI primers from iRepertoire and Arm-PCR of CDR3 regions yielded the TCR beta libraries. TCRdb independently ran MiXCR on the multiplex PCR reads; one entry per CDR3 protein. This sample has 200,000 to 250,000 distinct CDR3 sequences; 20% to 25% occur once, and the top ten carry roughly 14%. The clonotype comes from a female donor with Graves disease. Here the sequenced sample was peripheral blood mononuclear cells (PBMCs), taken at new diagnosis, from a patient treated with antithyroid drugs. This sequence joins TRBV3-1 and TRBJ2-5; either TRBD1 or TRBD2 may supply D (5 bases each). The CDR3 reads CASSQRGVSETQYF. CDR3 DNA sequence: TGTGCCAGCAGCCAAAGAGGGGTTTCGGAGACCCAGTACTTC.